These 5 T cell receptor beta chains originate from one sample sequenced in a study of shared clonotypes between healthy human individuals. The data were produced by immunoSEQ multiplex PCR, yet TCRdb's version contains in-frame clones alone and is incomplete. Here the sample spans approximately 2.5 million clones, more than 80% being singletons. Source material: naive CD4+ T cells sorted from blood. Subset noted: CD45RA+ positively selected. These receptors were collected from a man aged 18 to 35 in good health.

CDR3 sequence: CASSINAGKEHF. CDR3 DNA: TGTGCCAGCAGTATAAACGCCGGGAAGGAGCATTTT. The chain has TRBV27 and TRBJ1-5; D remains ambiguous. This CDR3 contains 12 residues. Trimming took 5 bases from V and 14 from J, leaving 16 bases between them. Germline CDR1 is MNHEY and CDR2 is SMNVEV (reference sequence).

The chain recombines TRBV14 with TRBJ2-2; D gene uncertain. Germline V gene data show CDR1 as SGHDN and CDR2 as FVKESK. This CDR3 is 17 amino acids long. V gave up 0 bases and J gave up 5 bases, with 16 bases separating them. CDR3: CASSQDQAQRGTGELFF. CDR3 bases: TGTGCCAGCAGCCAAGATCAGGCACAAAGAGGAACCGGGGAGCTGTTTTTT.

This sequence joins TRBV5-6 and TRBJ1-6; TRBD1 matches 7 bases. The length of the CDR3 is 14 residues. In germline, CDR1 is SGHDT, CDR2 YYEEEE. Trimming took 3 bases from V and 5 from J; bases not matched to a gene: 2. The CDR3 spells CASSWGTDNSPLHF. For the CDR3, the DNA is TGTGCCAGCAGCTGGGGGACAGATAATTCACCCCTCCACTTT. The full variable domain, its missing parts supplied by reference TRBV5-6 and TRBJ1-6, is DAGVTQSPTHLIKTRGQQVTLRCSPKSGHDTVSWYQQALGQGPQFIFQYYEEEERQRGNFPDRFSGHQFPNYSSELNVNALLLGDSALYLCASSWGTDNSPLHFGNGTRLTVT.

In DNA, the CDR3 is TGTGCCAGCAGGGAAGCGGGTAGCAAGACCCAGTACTTC. Encoded protein: CASREAGSKTQYF. The gene calls are TRBV7-2 and TRBJ2-5, with D perhaps matching TRBD2 (6 bases). V dropped 6 bases and J dropped 6 bases, with 14 bases sitting between them. The CDR3 totals 13 residues. From germline, CDR1 is SGHTA and CDR2 FQGNSA.

J is TRBJ2-1 and V is TRBV11-3; 7 nucleotides line up with TRBD2. The V gene's germline CDR1 is SGHNT and CDR2 YENEEA. CDR3 length: 16 residues. V lost 3 bases to trimming and J lost 0 bases; unmatched junction nucleotides: 5. The CDR3 protein is CASSFSSGSSYNEQFF. The CDR3 DNA follows: TGTGCCAGCAGCTTCTCTAGCGGCAGCTCCTACAATGAGCAGTTCTTC. The whole variable domain, filled in from reference TRBV11-3 and TRBJ2-1, reads EAGVVQSPRYKIIEKKQPVAFWCNPISGHNTLYWYLQNLGQGPELLIRYENEEAVDDSQLPKDRFSAERLKGVDSTLKIQPAELGDSAVYLCASSFSSGSSYNEQFFGPGTRLTVL.